These T cell receptor beta chains were read from a single sample in a study of cytomegalovirus exposure and HLA in healthy donors. Sequencing was performed with immunoSEQ multiplex PCR; in TCRdb, only in-frame clones are kept and a portion is missing. The sample lists about 100,000 clones; under 80% were seen once. Sample: PBMCs. The receptor set was obtained from a man aged 35-49 years in good health and CMV-seropositive. The CDR3 runs from the conserved cysteine through the conserved F or W.

V gene	J gene	CDR3 protein
TRBV19	TRBJ1-2	CASSIYRGNYGYTF
TRBV19	TRBJ2-3	CASSMSLLAGGPIADTQYF
TRBV29-1	TRBJ2-4	CSFTGPYQGIQYF
TRBV15	TRBJ1-3	CATSRDQVSGNTIYF
TRBV28	TRBJ2-7	CASSIYDSFYEQYF
TRBV27	TRBJ2-1	CASSSTGTVNNEQFF
TRBV19	TRBJ1-1	CTGDGEAFF
TRBV19	TRBJ2-5	CASSARTSGGGETQYF
TRBV5-1	TRBJ1-3	CASSIAVGDSGNTIYF
TRBV28	TRBJ1-4	CASSLGTATNEKLFF
TRBV7-9	TRBJ2-3	CASTAGQRTSTDTQYF
TRBV2	TRBJ2-5	CASSMGLRTETQYF
TRBV25-1	TRBJ1-2	CASRGDRGGYGYTF
TRBV7-3	TRBJ2-1	CASSSKGTSGGNEQFF
TRBV27	TRBJ2-7	CASKAQGGYEQYF
TRBV14	TRBJ2-7	CASSLGALITYEQYF
TRBV5-1	TRBJ1-2	CASTDASGYTF
TRBV28	TRBJ2-7	CASRDTGTGVYEQYF
TRBV5-1	TRBJ1-1	CASSSGTANTEAFF
TRBV5-4	TRBJ1-1	CASSFRQGGYEAFF
TRBV10-1	TRBJ1-6	CASASRQGGSPLHF
TRBV4-1	TRBJ2-1	CASSPSWDRRIYNEQFF
TRBV27	TRBJ2-1	CASSLQRGRDEQFF
TRBV6-5	TRBJ1-5	CASRNNREAQPQHF
TRBV7-9	TRBJ2-7	CASSPNVDRYHYEQYF
TRBV4-1	TRBJ2-4	CASSQEFGGRIIQYF
TRBV6-5	TRBJ2-3	CASKSGVLPNTQYF
TRBV5-1	TRBJ1-2	CASSAAWGDGYTF
TRBV11-2	TRBJ2-6	CASSLGPGASSGANVLTF
TRBV15	.	CATSRDNRAGEQYF
TRBV5-6	TRBJ1-1	CASSQLGRNTEAFF
TRBV7-2	TRBJ2-7	CASSLESSGIYEQYF
TRBV10-3	TRBJ2-1	CAIRDQRAPYNEQFF
TRBV6-5	TRBJ1-2	CASRKDRFDYGYTF
TRBV5-1	TRBJ2-3	CASSLPGTSGGTDTQYF